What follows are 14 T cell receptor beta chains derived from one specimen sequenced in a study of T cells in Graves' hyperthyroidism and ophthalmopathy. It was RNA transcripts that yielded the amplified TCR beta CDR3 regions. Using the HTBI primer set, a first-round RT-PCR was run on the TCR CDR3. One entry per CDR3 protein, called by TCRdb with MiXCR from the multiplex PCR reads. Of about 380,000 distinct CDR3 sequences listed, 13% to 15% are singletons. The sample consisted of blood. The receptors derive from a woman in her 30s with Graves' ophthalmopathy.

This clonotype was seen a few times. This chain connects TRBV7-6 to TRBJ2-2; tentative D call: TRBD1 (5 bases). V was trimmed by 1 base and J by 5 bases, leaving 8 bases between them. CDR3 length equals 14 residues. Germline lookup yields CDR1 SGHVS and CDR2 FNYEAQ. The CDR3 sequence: CASSLVQVTGELFF. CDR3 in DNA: TGTGCCAGCAGCTTAGTACAGGTGACCGGGGAGCTGTTTTTT.

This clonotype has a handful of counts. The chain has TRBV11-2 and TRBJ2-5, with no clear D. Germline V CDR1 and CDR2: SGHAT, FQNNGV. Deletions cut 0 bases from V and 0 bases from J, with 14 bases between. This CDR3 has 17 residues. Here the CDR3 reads CASSLDGPTEYQETQYF. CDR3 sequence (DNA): TGTGCCAGCAGCTTAGATGGTCCGACTGAGTACCAAGAGACCCAGTACTTC.

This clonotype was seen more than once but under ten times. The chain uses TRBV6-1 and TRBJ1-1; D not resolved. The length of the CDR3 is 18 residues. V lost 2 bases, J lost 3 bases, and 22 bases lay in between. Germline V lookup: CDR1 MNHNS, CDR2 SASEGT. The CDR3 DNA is TGTGCCAGCAGTGAAAGGATGGCGGCTCTAGGTGTGGACACTGAAGCTTTCTTT. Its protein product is CASSERMAALGVDTEAFF.

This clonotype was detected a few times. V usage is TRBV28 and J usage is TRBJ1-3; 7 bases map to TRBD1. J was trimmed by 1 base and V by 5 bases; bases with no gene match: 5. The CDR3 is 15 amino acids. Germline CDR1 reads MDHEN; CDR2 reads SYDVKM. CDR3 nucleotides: TGTGCCAGCAGTATACAGGGGCAATCTGGAAACACCATATATTTT. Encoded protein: CASSIQGQSGNTIYF.

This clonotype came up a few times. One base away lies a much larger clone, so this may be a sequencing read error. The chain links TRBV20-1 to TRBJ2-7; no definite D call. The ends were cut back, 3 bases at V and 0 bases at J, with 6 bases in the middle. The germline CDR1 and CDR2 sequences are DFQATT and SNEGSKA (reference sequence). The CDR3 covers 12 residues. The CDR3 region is CSASLSSYEQYF. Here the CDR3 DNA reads TGCAGTGCTAGTTTAAGCTCCTACGAGCAGTACTTC.

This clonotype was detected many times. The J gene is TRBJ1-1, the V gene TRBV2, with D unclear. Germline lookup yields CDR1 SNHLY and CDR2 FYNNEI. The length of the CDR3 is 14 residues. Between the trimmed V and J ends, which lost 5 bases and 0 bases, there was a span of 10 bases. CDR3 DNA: TGTGCCAGCAGTTGGACGGCCGTGAACACTGAAGCTTTCTTT. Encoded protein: CASSWTAVNTEAFF.

The CDR3 nucleotides read TGTGCCAGTAGTCCCCCCCCCAGACAGTCCCGAGATACGCAGTATTTT. Its translation: CASSPPPRQSRDTQYF. The J gene is TRBJ2-3, the V gene TRBV19, with D perhaps TRBD1 (5 bases). V lost 5 bases and J 5 bases, leaving 20 bases between the germline ends. The CDR3 loop spans 16 amino acids. CDR1 and CDR2 from the germline V gene are LNHDA and SQIVND (reference sequence). Supplemented by reference TRBV19 and TRBJ2-3, the full variable domain reads DGGITQSPKYLFRKEGQNVTLSCEQNLNHDAMYWYRQDPGQGLRLIYYSQIVNDFQKGDIAEGYSVSREKKESFPLTVTSAQKNPTAFYLCASSPPPRQSRDTQYFGPGTRLTVL.

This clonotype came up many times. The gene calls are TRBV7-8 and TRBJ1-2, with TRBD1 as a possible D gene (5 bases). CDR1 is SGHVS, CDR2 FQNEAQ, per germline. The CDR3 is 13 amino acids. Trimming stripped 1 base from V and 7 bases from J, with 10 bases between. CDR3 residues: CASSLGPRVGYTF. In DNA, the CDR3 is TGTGCCAGCAGCTTAGGACCCAGGGTTGGCTACACCTTC.

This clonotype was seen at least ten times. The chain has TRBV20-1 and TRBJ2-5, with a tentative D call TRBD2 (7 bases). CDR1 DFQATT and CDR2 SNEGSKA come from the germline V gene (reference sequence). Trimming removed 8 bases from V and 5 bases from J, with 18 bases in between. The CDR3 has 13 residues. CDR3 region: CSSEKGGQETQYF. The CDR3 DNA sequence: TGCAGTTCTGAGAAGGGGGGGCAGGAGACCCAGTACTTC.

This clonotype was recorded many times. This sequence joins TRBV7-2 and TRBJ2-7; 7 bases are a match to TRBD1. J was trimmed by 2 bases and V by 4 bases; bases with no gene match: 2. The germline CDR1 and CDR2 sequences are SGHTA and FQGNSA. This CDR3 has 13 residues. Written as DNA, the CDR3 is TGTGCCAGCAGCTCCACAGGGGCCTACGAGCAGTACTTC. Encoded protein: CASSSTGAYEQYF.

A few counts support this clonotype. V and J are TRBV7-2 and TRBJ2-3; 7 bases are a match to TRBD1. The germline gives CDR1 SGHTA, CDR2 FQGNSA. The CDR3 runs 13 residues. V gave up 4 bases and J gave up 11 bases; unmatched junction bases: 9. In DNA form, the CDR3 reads TGTGCCAGCAGCTCTACTGACAGGGTGGGGCAGTATTTT. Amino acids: CASSSTDRVGQYF. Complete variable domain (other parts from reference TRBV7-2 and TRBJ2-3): GAGVSQSPSNKVTEKGKDVELRCDPISGHTALYWYRQSLGQGLEFLIYFQGNSAPDKSGLPSDRFSAERTGGSVSTLTIQRTQQEDSAVYLCASSSTDRVGQYFGPGTRLTVL.

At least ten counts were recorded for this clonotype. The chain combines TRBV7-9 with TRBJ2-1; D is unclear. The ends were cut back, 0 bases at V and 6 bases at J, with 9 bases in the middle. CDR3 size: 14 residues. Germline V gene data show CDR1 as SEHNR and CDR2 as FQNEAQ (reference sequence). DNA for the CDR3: TGTGCCAGCAGCTTAGCTTGGGGATCCAATGAGCAGTTCTTC. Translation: CASSLAWGSNEQFF.

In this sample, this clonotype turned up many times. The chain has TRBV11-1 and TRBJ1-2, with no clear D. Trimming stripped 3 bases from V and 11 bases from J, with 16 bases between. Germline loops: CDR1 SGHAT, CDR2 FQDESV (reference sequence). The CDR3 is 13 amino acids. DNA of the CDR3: TGTGCCAGCAGCTTTCGCGCGATGGGAGGATACACCTTC. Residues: CASSFRAMGGYTF.

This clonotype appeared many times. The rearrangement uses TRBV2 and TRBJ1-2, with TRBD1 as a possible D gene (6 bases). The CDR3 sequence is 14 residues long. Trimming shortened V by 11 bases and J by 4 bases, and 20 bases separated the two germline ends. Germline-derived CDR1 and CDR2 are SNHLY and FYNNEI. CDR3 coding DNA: TGTGCCGGTCGGGGGCGGGTAGACGCCTATGGCTACACCTTC. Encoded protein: CAGRGRVDAYGYTF.